A single sample is the source of the 14 T cell receptor beta chains below, sequenced in a study of regulatory T cells in long-lasting Graves disease (dated by TCRdb to the early 2020s). Receptor amplification or capture employed multiplex PCR. The sequencer was an Illumina HiSeq 4000. CDR3 regions were amplified by Arm-PCR with iRepertoire HTBI primers to construct TCR beta libraries. TCRdb took the public reads, trimmed them with fastp at Q25, ran MiXCR for clone calling and kept in-frame beta chains. Rows with one shared CDR3 protein collapse into an entry with the most common genes and DNA. Present in this sample are roughly 400,000 distinct CDR3 sequences, roughly 15% of which were seen just once. The ten biggest clones cover 20% to 25% of the sample. The time point label on this specimen signifies: newly diagnosed GD, antithyroid drugs for less than 3 months. RNA was extracted from PBMCs in TRIzol for both TCR sequencing and RNA sequencing.

In addition, the sample was reused for a study of T cells in Graves' hyperthyroidism and ophthalmopathy.

The source material was peripheral blood mononuclear cells (PBMCs), sampled at new diagnosis, from a patient treated with antithyroid drugs. The receptors originated from a woman aged 18 to 35 with Graves disease. Donor details come from another sample of the same person, matched by shared clones.

In this sample, this clonotype turned up a few times. The V call is TRBV30, the J call TRBJ2-5, with TRBD2 as a possible D gene (5 bases). The CDR3 extends over 12 amino acids. The V gene's germline CDR1 is GTSNPN and CDR2 SVGIG (reference sequence). Trimming pared 5 bases from V and 1 base from J, leaving 8 bases between. The CDR3 spells CAWEGSQETQYF. CDR3 coding DNA: TGTGCCTGGGAGGGCAGCCAAGAGACCCAGTACTTC.

This clonotype is a singleton in its sample. This chain links TRBV10-3 with TRBJ2-5, with D perhaps TRBD2 (6 bases). The V gene lost 2 bases and the J gene lost 1 base, with 8 bases spanning the gap. The CDR3 has 14 amino acids. Germline V lookup: CDR1 ENHRY, CDR2 SYGVKD. Here the CDR3 reads CAISEQAGQETQYF. The CDR3 region has the DNA TGTGCCATCAGTGAGCAAGCGGGCCAAGAGACCCAGTACTTC.

This clonotype was observed at least ten times. The V call is TRBV27, the J call TRBJ2-7; a possible D gene is TRBD2 (7 bases). V was pared by 6 bases and J by 7 bases, with 28 bases between. This CDR3 is 17 amino acids long. Germline V lookup: CDR1 MNHEY, CDR2 SMNVEV (reference sequence). The CDR3 DNA sequence: TGTGCCAGCAGCTACAAAAGGGGGGGAGGCCCCGGGAGAGAGCAGTACTTC. Translation gives CASSYKRGGGPGREQYF.

This clonotype showed up many times. V gene TRBV6-2 or TRBV6-3 combines with J gene TRBJ2-7; weak D call: TRBD1 (5 bases). The CDR3 totals 17 residues. Trimming cost V 0 bases and J 1 base, with 16 bases left between them. Germline V gene lookup returns CDR1 MNHEY and CDR2 SVGEGT. The CDR3 region has the DNA TGTGCCAGCAGTTACTCGAGTCCTGGACAACCTTCCTACGAGCAGTACTTC. Its translation: CASSYSSPGQPSYEQYF.

This clonotype was seen a handful of times. The rearrangement links TRBV4-1 to TRBJ2-7; D is unresolved. The germline CDR1 and CDR2 sequences are MGHRA and YSYEKL. V lost 0 bases and J lost 6, with 12 bases in between. The CDR3 consists of 14 residues. The CDR3 here is CASSQEPLVSEQYF. The CDR3 coding sequence is TGCGCCAGCAGCCAAGAACCCCTCGTGTCCGAGCAGTACTTC.

This clonotype came up a few times. This sequence joins TRBV2 and TRBJ2-1, with D unclear. The CDR3 contains 15 residues. Germline V gives CDR1 SNHLY, CDR2 FYNNEI. V gave up 4 bases and J gave up 0 bases, with 10 bases separating them. For the CDR3, the DNA is TGTGCCAGCAGTGTAGATGGAGCCTCCTACAATGAGCAGTTCTTC. Translating it yields CASSVDGASYNEQFF.

This clonotype occurred many times. The chain uses TRBV7-2 and TRBJ2-2; 9 bases fit TRBD2. In germline, CDR1 is SGHTA, CDR2 FQGNSA. After removal of 4 bases from V and 5 bases from J, the junction contained 5 bases not matched to a gene. This CDR3 contains 15 residues. The DNA for the CDR3 is TGTGCCAGCAGCTCAGGACTAGCGAGAACCGGGGAGCTGTTTTTT. It translates to CASSSGLARTGELFF.

This clonotype was detected only a few times. The chain uses TRBV20-1 and TRBJ2-1; 8 nucleotides agree with TRBD1. This CDR3 spans 15 amino acids. V lost 3 bases and J lost 1; bases outside the gene matches: 5. Germline V lookup: CDR1 DFQATT, CDR2 SNEGSKA (reference sequence). CDR3 sequence reads: CSARMTGESYNEQFF. The CDR3 DNA follows: TGCAGTGCTAGGATGACAGGGGAGTCCTACAATGAGCAGTTCTTC.

This rearrangement joins TRBV28 to TRBJ2-7; 7 nucleotides align to TRBD2. Trimming removed 7 bases from V and 0 bases from J; junction bases left unmatched: 6. Germline CDR1 MDHEN, CDR2 SYDVKM. The CDR3 is made up of 14 amino acids. CDR3 in amino acids: CASKGGSRSYEQYF. CDR3 sequence (DNA): TGTGCCAGCAAGGGCGGGAGCCGCTCCTACGAGCAGTACTTC.

This clonotype has ten or more counts. This chain uses TRBV29-1 with TRBJ2-5, with 8 bases matching TRBD2. The germline V gene has CDR1 SQVTM and CDR2 ANQGSEA. The CDR3 spans 12 residues. V shed 3 bases and J 5 bases; nucleotides not matched to a gene: 2. CDR3 in DNA: TGCAGCGTTGATTCGGGAGGGGAGACCCAGTACTTC. Translating gives CSVDSGGETQYF.

This clonotype came up many times. This rearrangement joins TRBV12-3 or TRBV12-4 to TRBJ1-1; 7 bases are a match to TRBD1. After removal of 6 bases from V and 1 base from J, the junction contained 8 bases not matched to a gene. The CDR3 is 15 residues long. CDR3 in amino acids: CASRNDRAPNTEAFF. In DNA form, the CDR3 reads TGTGCCAGCAGGAACGACAGGGCACCGAACACTGAAGCTTTCTTT.

This clonotype was counted ten times or more. The CDR3 spells CASSRDQGTEQYF. The CDR3 bases are TGTGCCAGCAGTCGGGACCAGGGGACCGAGCAGTACTTC. The V gene is TRBV7-9, the J gene TRBJ2-7; D perhaps matches TRBD1 (6 bases). The CDR3 runs 13 residues. CDR1 is SEHNR, CDR2 FQNEAQ, per germline (reference sequence). The V end was cut by 6 bases, the J end by 6 bases, with 15 bases between.

This clonotype was seen at least ten times. The CDR3 sequence is CASSVPVGGSYEQYF. As DNA, the CDR3 is TGTGCCAGCAGTGTCCCGGTCGGGGGCTCCTACGAGCAGTACTTC. The V call is TRBV6-1, the J call TRBJ2-7, with D possibly being TRBD2 (6 bases). The CDR3 consists of 15 residues. V lost 4 bases, J lost 0 bases, and 13 bases lay in between. Looked up from germline, CDR1 is MNHNS and CDR2 is SASEGT.

The chain joins TRBV7-9 to TRBJ2-3; D is uncertain. The germline V gene has CDR1 SEHNR and CDR2 FQNEAQ (reference sequence). Trimming removed 6 bases at V and 3 bases at J, with 10 bases between. This CDR3 has 13 residues. The CDR3 DNA is TGTGCCAGCAGGCCAGCAGAGACAGATACGCAGTATTTT. This translates into CASRPAETDTQYF.